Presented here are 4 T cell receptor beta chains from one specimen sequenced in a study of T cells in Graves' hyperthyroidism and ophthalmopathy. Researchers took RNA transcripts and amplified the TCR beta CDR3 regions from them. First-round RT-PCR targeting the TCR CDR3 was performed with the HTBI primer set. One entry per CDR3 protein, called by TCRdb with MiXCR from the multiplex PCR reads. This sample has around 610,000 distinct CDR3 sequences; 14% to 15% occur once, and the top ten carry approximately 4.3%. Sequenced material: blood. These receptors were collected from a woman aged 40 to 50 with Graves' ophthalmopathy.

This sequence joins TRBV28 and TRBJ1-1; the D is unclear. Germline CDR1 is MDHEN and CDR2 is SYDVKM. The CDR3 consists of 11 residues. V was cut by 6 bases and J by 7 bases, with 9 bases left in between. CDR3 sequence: CASRFNGEAFF. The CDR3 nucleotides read TGTGCCAGCAGATTCAACGGTGAAGCTTTCTTT.

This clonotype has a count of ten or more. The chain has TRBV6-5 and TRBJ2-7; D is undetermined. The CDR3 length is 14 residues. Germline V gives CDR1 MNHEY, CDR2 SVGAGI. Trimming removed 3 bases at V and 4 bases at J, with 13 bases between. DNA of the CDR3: TGTGCCAGCAGTTATGGTGTAGATAGTTACGAGCAGTACTTC. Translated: CASSYGVDSYEQYF.

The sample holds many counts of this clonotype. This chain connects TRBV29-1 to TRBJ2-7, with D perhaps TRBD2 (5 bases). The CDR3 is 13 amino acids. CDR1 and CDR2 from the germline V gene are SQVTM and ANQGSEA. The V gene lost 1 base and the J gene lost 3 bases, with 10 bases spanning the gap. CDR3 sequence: CSVEGSSHYEQYF. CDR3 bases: TGCAGCGTTGAAGGCTCTAGCCACTACGAGCAGTACTTC.

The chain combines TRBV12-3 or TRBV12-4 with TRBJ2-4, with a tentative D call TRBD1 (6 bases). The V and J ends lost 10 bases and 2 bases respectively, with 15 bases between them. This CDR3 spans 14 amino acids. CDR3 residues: CATSPRGSKNIQYF. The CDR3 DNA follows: TGTGCCACCAGCCCCAGGGGTTCCAAAAACATTCAGTACTTC.